The 28 T cell receptor beta chains below come from one sample, sequenced in a study of identical twins. From the 5' RACE reads, TCRdb called clonotypes with MiXCR, one entry per CDR3 protein. The table includes approximately 670,000 distinct CDR3 sequences, 5.5% to 6.5% detected once. What was sequenced was naive T cells sorted from blood. Receptor source: a man aged 18 to 30 in good health.

The chain employs TRBV12-3 or TRBV12-4 and TRBJ2-1, with TRBD2 matching over 9 bases. CDR3 length: 18 residues. Losses at the gene ends were 2 bases for V and 0 bases for J; bases not matched to a gene: 8. CDR3 protein: CASSLTLGGLASYNEQFF. In nucleotides, the CDR3 is TGTGCCAGCAGTTTAACGTTGGGGGGACTAGCCTCCTACAATGAGCAGTTCTTC.

Ten or more counts support this clonotype. The gene calls are TRBV12-3 or TRBV12-4 and TRBJ2-1; weak D call: TRBD1 (5 bases). The V end was cut by 5 bases, the J end by 8 bases, with 22 bases between. The CDR3 loop spans 16 amino acids. CDR3 sequence reads: CASSPTVSLLQDEQFF. The CDR3 region has the DNA TGTGCCAGCAGTCCAACTGTTAGCCTACTACAGGATGAGCAGTTCTTC.

About this clonotype itself: This may arise from a read error, as a much more abundant clone is one base away. This sequence joins TRBV20-1 and TRBJ2-1; no clear D. CDR3 length equals 15 residues. Germline V gives CDR1 DFQATT, CDR2 SNEGSKA (reference sequence). The chain's CDR3 is CGASKRSSSYNEQFF. CDR3 nucleotide sequence: TGCGGTGCTAGTAAGCGTTCCAGCTCCTACAATGAGCAGTTCTTC.

This clonotype was seen ten or more times. The chain is built from TRBV6-4 and TRBJ1-2; D is unclear. Trimming pared 11 bases from V and 5 bases from J, leaving 15 bases between. Germline V gene lookup returns CDR1 MRHNA and CDR2 SNTAGT. The CDR3 has 12 residues. CDR3 amino acids: CAGGVAEYGYTF. CDR3 DNA: TGTGCCGGAGGAGTGGCGGAATATGGCTACACCTTC.

This clonotype was detected only a few times. The chain has TRBV20-1 and TRBJ2-3, with TRBD2 matching over 9 bases. J gave up 2 bases and V 5 bases, and 5 bases lay outside the gene matches. CDR1 and CDR2 (germline): DFQATT, SNEGSKA (reference sequence). The CDR3 runs to 14 residues. The CDR3 loop is CSALSSGNTDTQYF. CDR3 DNA: TGCAGTGCTCTATCTAGCGGGAACACAGATACGCAGTATTTT.

The chain employs TRBV4-1 and TRBJ2-5; 16 bases fit TRBD2. Trimming removed 4 bases from V and 5 bases from J; junction bases left unmatched: 7. The germline V gene encodes CDR1 MGHRA and CDR2 YSYEKL. This CDR3 region has 17 residues. CDR3 region: CASSPGTSGRAEETQYF. CDR3 DNA: TGCGCCAGCAGCCCAGGGACTAGCGGGAGGGCGGAGGAGACCCAGTACTTC.

The chain couples TRBV20-1 to TRBJ2-5; D is ambiguous. The length of the CDR3 is 13 residues. CDR1 DFQATT and CDR2 SNEGSKA come from the germline V gene (reference sequence). The V gene lost 2 bases and the J gene lost 13 bases, with 20 bases spanning the gap. The CDR3 is CSARIGGRRKGYF. In DNA form, the CDR3 reads TGCAGTGCTAGAATAGGTGGACGGCGGAAAGGGTACTTC.

The genes are TRBV3-1 and TRBJ2-1; the D is unclear. CDR1 is LGHDT and CDR2 is YNNKEL in the germline V gene (reference sequence). This CDR3 is built from 15 residues. The ends were cut back, 0 bases at V and 4 bases at J, with 10 bases in the middle. The CDR3 reads CASSQDWANYNEQFF. CDR3 nucleotides: TGTGCCAGCAGCCAAGATTGGGCGAATTACAATGAGCAGTTCTTC.

This clonotype was seen a few times. The chain recombines TRBV30 with TRBJ2-7; the D gene is possibly TRBD1 (5 bases). Per the germline V gene, CDR1 is GTSNPN and CDR2 is SVGIG (reference sequence). V lost 0 bases to trimming and J lost 3 bases, with 9 bases between them. CDR3 size: 13 residues. CDR3 sequence (DNA): TGTGCCTGGAGTGTTGGCAGGGTCTACGAGCAGTACTTC. This translates into CAWSVGRVYEQYF.

The chain has TRBV12-3 or TRBV12-4 and TRBJ1-6; D is perhaps TRBD1 (6 bases). This CDR3 region has 13 residues. Trimming took 3 bases from V and 10 from J, leaving 10 bases between them. CDR3 coding DNA: TGTGCCAGCAGTTTGGGCAGGGGCTCACCCCTCCACTTT. It specifies CASSLGRGSPLHF.

The sample holds many counts of this clonotype. This rearrangement joins TRBV12-3 or TRBV12-4 to TRBJ2-2, with D tentatively TRBD1 (6 bases). This CDR3 spans 15 amino acids. V lost 10 bases, J lost 7 bases, and 22 bases lay in between. The CDR3 nucleotides read TGTGCCACCATGCCAGGAGCAGGGGTGAGCGGGGAGCTGTTTTTT. It yields the protein CATMPGAGVSGELFF.

This clonotype has a count of ten or more. The chain uses TRBV30 and TRBJ1-2; D may be TRBD1 (6 bases). Germline V gene lookup returns CDR1 GTSNPN and CDR2 SVGIG (reference sequence). V was trimmed by 2 bases and J by 4 bases, leaving 14 bases between them. The CDR3 sequence is 14 residues long. CDR3 sequence: CAWSLGAGAYGYTF. CDR3 nucleotide sequence: TGTGCCTGGAGTTTAGGGGCGGGGGCCTATGGCTACACCTTC. The full variable domain, rest sourced from reference TRBV30 and TRBJ1-2, is SQTIHQWPATLVQPVGSPLSLECTVEGTSNPNLYWYRQAAGRGLQLLFYSVGIGQISSEVPQNLSASRPQDRQFILSSKKLLLSDSGFYLCAWSLGAGAYGYTFGSGTRLTVV.

In its sample, this clonotype was seen many times. V is TRBV12-3 or TRBV12-4 and J is TRBJ2-4, with unresolved D. CDR3 length equals 15 residues. The V end lost 7 bases, the J end lost 5 bases, and 18 bases lay between the germline ends. The CDR3 loop reads CASMRESLVQNIQYF. In DNA, the CDR3 is TGTGCCAGCATGCGAGAGAGCTTAGTCCAAAACATTCAGTACTTC.

V and J are TRBV5-1 and TRBJ2-1, with a tentative D call TRBD2 (6 bases). V was cut by 0 bases and J by 15 bases, with 16 bases left in between. Per the germline V gene, CDR1 is SGHRS and CDR2 is YFSETQ. This CDR3 has 13 amino acids. Written as DNA, the CDR3 is TGCGCCAGCAGCTTGGAGTTGCGGGGCGTCTTGTTCTTC. It translates to CASSLELRGVLFF.

This clonotype was detected many times. The V gene is TRBV6-2 or TRBV6-3, the J gene TRBJ2-1; the match to TRBD2 covers 11 bases. The germline CDR1 and CDR2 sequences are MNHEY and SVGEGT. CDR3 length equals 16 residues. V dropped 6 bases and J dropped 9; count of bases not matched to a gene: 13. CDR3 nucleotide sequence: TGTGCCAGCAGAGGACTAGCGGGTCGGGAGATAGGTGAGCAGTTCTTC. Its protein is CASRGLAGREIGEQFF.

Many counts were recorded for this clonotype. This chain links TRBV7-6 with TRBJ2-2; no clear D. Germline loops: CDR1 SGHVS, CDR2 FNYEAQ. Trimming stripped 2 bases from V and 0 bases from J, with 16 bases between. This CDR3 spans 18 amino acids. CDR3 sequence: CASSLYTANPTNTGELFF. DNA of the CDR3: TGTGCCAGCAGCTTATATACAGCTAACCCTACGAACACCGGGGAGCTGTTTTTT.

This clonotype has at least ten counts. The chain carries TRBV10-2 and TRBJ2-3; the match to TRBD1 covers 9 bases. The CDR3 sequence is 15 residues long. With V trimmed by 6 bases and J by 5 bases, 9 bases remained unmatched. Per the germline V gene, CDR1 is WSHSY and CDR2 is SAAADI. DNA for the CDR3: TGCGCCAGCAGGCCGGGACAGGGTATCGGAGATACGCAGTATTTT. Protein product: CASRPGQGIGDTQYF.

This clonotype was observed at least ten times. The V gene is TRBV20-1, the J gene TRBJ1-2; D is unresolved. Per germline, CDR1 DFQATT and CDR2 SNEGSKA (reference sequence). Trimming left V 0 bases short and J 8 bases short, with 7 bases between. CDR3 length: 11 amino acids. DNA of the CDR3: TGCAGTGCTAGAGATATCAAGGGCTACACCTTC. It specifies CSARDIKGYTF.

The chain couples TRBV20-1 to TRBJ1-2; D gene uncertain. This CDR3 is 10 amino acids long. Trimming removed 6 bases from V and 2 bases from J, with 4 bases in between. Germline CDR1 and CDR2: DFQATT and SNEGSKA (reference sequence). CDR3 nucleotide sequence: TGCAGTGCGGAGAACTATGGCTACACCTTC. Protein product: CSAENYGYTF.

In its sample, this clonotype was seen many times. The chain is built from TRBV20-1 and TRBJ2-1; no firm D call. There are 14 residues in the CDR3. The V end lost 8 bases, the J end lost 2 bases, and 16 bases lay between the germline ends. Germline CDR1 reads DFQATT; CDR2 reads SNEGSKA (reference sequence). The CDR3 DNA reads TGCAGTACACCAGACCAAAATCCCTACAATGAGCAGTTCTTC. Translating it yields CSTPDQNPYNEQFF.

In its sample, this clonotype was seen a few times. V is TRBV12-3 or TRBV12-4 and J is TRBJ2-1; a weak D match, TRBD2 (6 bases). This CDR3 spans 13 amino acids. The V and J ends lost 7 bases and 7 bases respectively, with 14 bases between them. CDR3: CASTSEGMNEQFF. The CDR3 DNA reads TGTGCCAGCACTTCGGAGGGCATGAATGAGCAGTTCTTC.

This clonotype was observed many times. The chain is built from TRBV3-1 and TRBJ2-1; no definite D call. V was trimmed by 3 bases and J by 0 bases, leaving 3 bases between them. Looked up from germline, CDR1 is LGHDT and CDR2 is YNNKEL (reference sequence). This CDR3 is built from 13 residues. CDR3 region: CASSQGSYNEQFF. CDR3 DNA sequence: TGTGCCAGCAGCCAGGGCTCCTACAATGAGCAGTTCTTC.

V is TRBV11-2 and J is TRBJ2-5; D is unclear. V was cut by 1 base and J by 7 bases, with 10 bases left in between. From germline, CDR1 is SGHAT and CDR2 FQNNGV. This CDR3 is 13 amino acids long. CDR3: CASSLVQTGTQYF. Written as DNA, the CDR3 is TGTGCCAGCAGCTTAGTACAAACCGGGACCCAGTACTTC.

This clonotype has ten or more counts. The chain recombines TRBV7-8 with TRBJ2-7, with TRBD2 as a possible D gene (6 bases). With 0 bases removed from V and 1 base from J, the gap between germline ends came to 16 bases. Germline CDR1 is SGHVS and CDR2 is FQNEAQ. This CDR3 region has 17 residues. CDR3: CASSLALAGLESYEQYF. The CDR3 DNA reads as TGTGCCAGCAGCTTAGCTCTGGCGGGACTGGAGTCCTACGAGCAGTACTTC.

This clonotype showed up many times. The genes are TRBV5-1 and TRBJ2-7; the D is unclear. Deletions cut 5 bases from V and 6 bases from J, with 15 bases between. The CDR3 runs 13 residues. Germline V gives CDR1 SGHRS, CDR2 YFSETQ. Here the CDR3 reads CASSPDTYREQYF. CDR3 in DNA: TGCGCCAGCAGTCCGGATACCTATCGCGAGCAGTACTTC.

The gene calls are TRBV6-6 and TRBJ2-5; D possibly uses TRBD1 or TRBD2 (5 bases each). CDR1 is MNHNY, CDR2 SVGAGI, per germline (reference sequence). The V gene lost 6 bases and the J gene lost 3 bases, with 11 bases spanning the gap. The CDR3 consists of 13 residues. CDR3 nucleotides: TGTGCCAGCAGCTGGCAGGGAGAAGAGACCCAGTACTTC. Its protein product is CASSWQGEETQYF.

This clonotype occurred a few times. The chain recombines TRBV28 with TRBJ1-4; D may be TRBD1 (5 bases). Germline-derived CDR1 and CDR2 are MDHEN and SYDVKM. The CDR3 has 14 residues. Trimming removed 5 bases from V and 3 bases from J, with 10 bases in between. CDR3 protein: CASSAGFANEKLFF. In DNA, the CDR3 is TGTGCCAGCAGTGCAGGGTTTGCTAATGAAAAACTGTTTTTT.

This clonotype appeared many times. CDR3 in amino acids: CASSSGTSGRVDTQYF. The CDR3 DNA reads TGTGCCAGCAGCTCCGGGACTAGCGGGAGGGTAGATACGCAGTATTTT. V gene TRBV7-2 combines with J gene TRBJ2-3; 16 bases match TRBD2. The CDR3 covers 16 residues. Unmatched junction bases numbered 3, after V lost 4 bases and J lost 5 bases. Germline CDR1 is SGHTA and CDR2 is FQGNSA.